Presented here are 21 T cell receptor beta chains from one specimen sequenced in a study of monozygotic twins with inflammatory bowel disease. TCRdb derives one entry per CDR3 protein from the 5' RACE reads, leaving out DNA. The sample includes some 300,000 distinct CDR3 sequences. The sequencing sample was made of blood. These receptors all come from a human donor with ulcerative colitis or Crohn's disease, or a healthy co-twin of an affected twin (not recorded which).

The chain recombines TRBV6-1 with TRBJ2-4; TCRdb indicates TRBD1, and absent DNA this call remains unverified. Germline CDR1 MNHNS, CDR2 SASEGT. The CDR3 extends over 14 amino acids. The CDR3 protein is CASSPGQRKNIQYF.

The chain employs TRBV29-1 and TRBJ1-1; the TRBD1 assignment by TCRdb is unverifiable without DNA. The CDR3 is 13 amino acids. Germline values: CDR1 SQVTM, CDR2 ANQGSEA. The CDR3 reads CSVEETGNTEAFF.

The chain is built from TRBV20-1 and TRBJ2-1; the D call of TRBD2 rests on TCRdb alone, since no DNA is present to check it. Looked up from germline, CDR1 is DFQATT and CDR2 is SNEGSKA (reference sequence). The CDR3 totals 15 residues. This CDR3 reads CSARASGRRVNEQFF.

The rearrangement joins TRBV7-2 to TRBJ2-7. The germline V gene encodes CDR1 SGHTA and CDR2 FQGNSA. This CDR3 spans 11 amino acids. CDR3 amino acids: CASSLRNEQYF.

The chain uses TRBV6-5 and TRBJ2-6. This CDR3 spans 14 amino acids. Germline-derived CDR1 and CDR2 are MNHEY and SVGAGI. The CDR3 sequence: CASSYSSGANVLTF.

CDR3 loop: CASSALLPARTGELFF. The V and J genes are TRBV7-8 and TRBJ2-2; absent DNA, TCRdb's TRBD2 call cannot be checked. This CDR3 contains 16 residues. Germline lookup yields CDR1 SGHVS and CDR2 FQNEAQ.

The chain combines TRBV7-8 with TRBJ2-6. From germline, CDR1 is SGHVS and CDR2 FQNEAQ. The CDR3 runs 15 residues. The CDR3 is CASSSRVSGANVLTF.

The CDR3 reads CASSPRTGLIADTQYF. V is TRBV5-1 and J is TRBJ2-3; TCRdb's D gene call, TRBD1, goes unchecked for lack of DNA. The CDR3 extends over 16 amino acids. In germline, CDR1 is SGHRS, CDR2 YFSETQ.

This chain uses TRBV20-1 with TRBJ2-7; TCRdb indicates TRBD1, and absent DNA this call remains unverified. From germline, CDR1 is DFQATT and CDR2 SNEGSKA (reference sequence). This CDR3 has 15 residues. CDR3 residues: CSAGGGAGEVNEQYF.

This chain links TRBV29-1 with TRBJ2-4. Germline values: CDR1 SQVTM, CDR2 ANQGSEA. CDR3 length: 13 residues. CDR3: CSVSLRAKNIQYF.

The gene calls are TRBV3-1 and TRBJ2-7; TCRdb selects TRBD2, and the lack of DNA leaves this call unchecked. The length of the CDR3 is 15 residues. Germline lookup yields CDR1 LGHDT and CDR2 YNNKEL (reference sequence). This CDR3 reads CASSQGRLRTVEQYF.

This chain joins TRBV7-9 and TRBJ2-7; TCRdb's D call of TRBD2 is untestable without DNA. Germline loops: CDR1 SEHNR, CDR2 FQNEAQ (reference sequence). The CDR3 sequence is 14 residues long. CDR3: CASSLVRTTSEQYF.

The V and J genes are TRBV2 and TRBJ2-2; there is no DNA to check the TCRdb D call of TRBD2. Germline loops: CDR1 SNHLY, CDR2 FYNNEI. This CDR3 has 15 residues. The CDR3 spells CASSTEGANTGELFF.

The V gene is TRBV5-1, the J gene TRBJ2-1. This CDR3 is 13 amino acids long. Germline CDR1 is SGHRS and CDR2 is YFSETQ. The chain's CDR3 is CASASDGYNEQFF.

The rearrangement joins TRBV12-3 or TRBV12-4 to TRBJ2-3; TCRdb names TRBD2, which stays unverified in the absence of DNA. CDR3 length equals 13 residues. The CDR3 loop is CASSDTPGPAPNF.

This chain uses TRBV19 with TRBJ1-1; TCRdb reports TRBD1, a call that lacks DNA to check it against. There are 14 residues in the CDR3. CDR1 and CDR2 from the germline V gene are LNHDA and SQIVND (reference sequence). This CDR3 is CASSTGQGTPEAFF.

The chain is built from TRBV7-6 and TRBJ2-2; TCRdb designates TRBD2, a call that cannot be tested without DNA. The germline V gene has CDR1 SGHVS and CDR2 FNYEAQ. CDR3 length equals 18 residues. The CDR3 is CAARGTSGSVMDTGELFF. Full variable domain (outside the CDR3, taken from reference TRBV7-6 and TRBJ2-2): GAGVSQSPRYKVTKRGQDVALRCDPISGHVSLYWYRQALGQGPEFLTYFNYEAQQDKSGLPNDRFSAERPEGSISTLTIQRTEQRDSAMYRCAARGTSGSVMDTGELFFGEGSRLTVL.

The chain links TRBV24-1 to TRBJ2-2; TCRdb proposes TRBD1, but this gene call is untestable without DNA. CDR1 is KGHDR, CDR2 SFDVKD, per germline. CDR3 length: 14 residues. The CDR3 is CATRTGEDTGELFF.

The CDR3 reads CASSQDRQRGPYEQYF. This chain joins TRBV4-1 and TRBJ2-7. The CDR3 spans 16 residues. Germline V gene data show CDR1 as MGHRA and CDR2 as YSYEKL.

This chain joins TRBV20-1 and TRBJ2-7; there is no DNA to check the TCRdb D call of TRBD1. Germline lookup yields CDR1 DFQATT and CDR2 SNEGSKA (reference sequence). The CDR3 runs 15 residues. The CDR3 protein is CSARDLGAALYEQYF.

The chain links TRBV21-1 to TRBJ2-1; checking the TCRdb D call of TRBD1 is not possible without DNA. TRBV21-1 is marked as a pseudogene. CDR3 length equals 14 residues. CDR3 loop: CASSKSPDYNEQFF.